This TCR beta chain was observed in a study of cytomegalovirus exposure and HLA in healthy donors. The study's findings and limits: Clusters of TCRs from the first cohort tended to co-occur in the 95 to 150 validation repertoires (as a later analysis found). TCR sequences were mostly rare, though some public TCRs occurred in many donors. High specificity and sensitivity for cytomegalovirus status were reported for the classifier. Confirmation in vitro established that three CMV-associated chains were specific for CMV antigens.

Trimming took 7 bases from V and 5 from J; bases not matched to a gene: 7. CDR1 is MNHEY and CDR2 is SVGAGI in the germline V gene. The CDR3 totals 13 residues. This clone has just one count. Antigen specificity is unknown. The repertoire was sequenced with immunoSEQ multiplex PCR; TCRdb's copy has only in-frame clones and lacks some. The repertoire includes approximately 160,000 clones, roughly 90% of them detected once, and around 4.4% sits in the top ten. The sequence was collected from a man between 18 and 29 years old in good health and CMV-seropositive. The chain combines TRBV6-5 with TRBJ2-5; 7 nucleotides line up with TRBD1. Sample: PBMCs. As DNA, the CDR3 is TGTGCCAGCAACCTACCGGGACAGGAGACCCAGTACTTC. Its translation is CASNLPGQETQYF.